These 30 T cell receptor beta chains originate from one sample sequenced in a study of regulatory T cells in long-lasting Graves disease. Time point reported: persistent/refractory GD, antithyroid drugs over 5 years with positive TRAb. TCR sequences were obtained from RNA taken from PBMCs. With iRepertoire HTBI primers and Arm-PCR of CDR3 regions, TCR beta libraries were built. TCRdb redid the calling of the multiplex PCR reads with MiXCR, one entry per CDR3 protein. The table shows around 430,000 distinct CDR3 sequences, with roughly 22% occurring only once. Specimen: peripheral blood mononuclear cells (PBMCs), collected when the disease was refractory, from a patient treated with antithyroid drugs. These receptors all stem from a female donor with Graves disease.

This clonotype was counted ten times or more. The chain combines TRBV28 with TRBJ1-2, with D unclear. The CDR3 sequence is 12 residues long. Germline lookup yields CDR1 MDHEN and CDR2 SYDVKM. Trimming took off 3 bases at V and 8 bases at J, with 10 bases between the two ends. The CDR3 spells CASSLLGKGYTF. CDR3 nucleotide sequence: TGTGCCAGCAGTTTGTTAGGGAAGGGCTACACCTTC.

The chain is built from TRBV6-2 or TRBV6-3 and TRBJ1-6; D gene ambiguous. V lost 0 bases to trimming and J lost 4 bases, with 4 bases between them. There are 14 residues in the CDR3. Germline-derived CDR1 and CDR2 are MNHEY and SVGEGT. CDR3 DNA sequence: TGTGCCAGCAGTTACTCGAGGTATAATTCACCCCTCCACTTT. It codes for CASSYSRYNSPLHF.

The chain couples TRBV14 to TRBJ2-7; D is undetermined. Trimming removed 4 bases from V and 6 bases from J, with 7 bases in between. Germline V CDR1 and CDR2: SGHDN, FVKESK. The length of the CDR3 is 11 residues. CDR3 sequence (DNA): TGTGCCAGCAGCCTCAACTCCGAGCAGTACTTC. Residues: CASSLNSEQYF. The full variable domain, rest sourced from reference TRBV14 and TRBJ2-7, is EAGVTQFPSHSVIEKGQTVTLRCDPISGHDNLYWYRRVMGKEIKFLLHFVKESKQDESGMPNNRFLAERTGGTYSTLKVQPAELEDSGVYFCASSLNSEQYFGPGTRLTVT.

In its sample, this clonotype is medium-sized. The chain is built from TRBV12-3 or TRBV12-4 and TRBJ1-2; 7 bases match TRBD1. CDR3 length: 12 amino acids. V lost 6 bases and J lost 6; bases outside the gene matches: 4. CDR3 bases: TGTGCCAGCAGCAGGGACAGCAATGGCTACACCTTC. It encodes CASSRDSNGYTF.

This clonotype has a handful of counts. The chain joins TRBV30 to TRBJ1-4; D remains unclear. This CDR3 region has 14 residues. CDR1 and CDR2 from the germline V gene are GTSNPN and SVGIG (reference sequence). The V end was cut by 0 bases, the J end by 6 bases, with 11 bases between. CDR3: CAWSVLTAHEKLFF. CDR3 bases: TGTGCCTGGAGTGTACTCACAGCCCATGAAAAACTGTTTTTT.

This clonotype appeared many times. The chain couples TRBV28 to TRBJ2-7, with 7 bases matching TRBD1. Germline CDR1 and CDR2: MDHEN and SYDVKM. With 6 bases clipped from V and 5 bases from J, the junction kept 10 bases outside the gene matches. The CDR3 spans 14 residues. CDR3 coding DNA: TGTGCCAGCAGAAGGACAGGTGATTCGAACGAGCAGTACTTC. It is translated as CASRRTGDSNEQYF. The whole variable domain, filled in from reference TRBV28 and TRBJ2-7, reads DVKVTQSSRYLVKRTGEKVFLECVQDMDHENMFWYRQDPGLGLRLIYFSYDVKMKEKGDIPEGYSVSREKKERFSLILESASTNQTSMYLCASRRTGDSNEQYFGPGTRLTVT.

This chain links TRBV19 with TRBJ1-3, with D unresolved. The germline V gene encodes CDR1 LNHDA and CDR2 SQIVND (reference sequence). V was trimmed by 6 bases and J by 7 bases, leaving 16 bases between them. The length of the CDR3 is 14 residues. This CDR3 reads CASSIRRDGNTIYF. CDR3 nucleotides: TGTGCCAGTAGCATCAGACGGGATGGGAACACCATATATTTT.

Remarks on this clonotype: A much larger clonotype is one base distant, so this may be a read error. This chain connects TRBV7-2 to TRBJ1-4, with no clear D. CDR1 is SGHTA, CDR2 FQGNSA, per germline. The CDR3 runs to 13 residues. Between the trimmed V and J ends, which lost 5 bases and 12 bases, there was a span of 16 bases. CDR3 residues: CASSRYRNPELFF. In DNA form, the CDR3 reads TGTGCCAGCAGCCGATATAGGAATCCGGAACTGTTTTTT. Complete variable domain (other parts from reference TRBV7-2 and TRBJ1-4): GAGVSQSPSNKVTEKGKDVELRCDPISGHTALYWYRQSLGQGLEFLIYFQGNSAPDKSGLPSDRFSAERTGGSVSTLTIQRTQQEDSAVYLCASSRYRNPELFFGSGTQLSVL.

The chain is built from TRBV6-2 or TRBV6-3 and TRBJ2-1; D ambiguous. Per the germline V gene, CDR1 is MNHEY and CDR2 is SVGEGT. This CDR3 is 14 amino acids long. Trimming took off 2 bases at V and 5 bases at J, with 10 bases between the two ends. The CDR3 sequence is CASSYPGRHNEQFF. CDR3 DNA: TGTGCCAGCAGTTACCCCGGCAGGCACAATGAGCAGTTCTTC.

Regarding this clonotype: This clone may be a read error of a much larger clone one base away. This chain joins TRBV28 and TRBJ2-3, with 9 bases matching TRBD1. CDR3 size: 16 residues. CDR1 and CDR2 from the germline V gene are MDHEN and SYDVKM. The CDR3 bases are TGTGCCAGCATTCCTGCCGGGACAGGGTTTTCAGATACGCGGTATTTT. Amino acid sequence: CASIPAGTGFSDTRYF.

This clonotype was counted many times. V and J are TRBV11-2 and TRBJ2-5; TRBD2 aligns across 8 bases. The CDR3 runs to 15 residues. The V gene end was trimmed by 3 bases and the J gene end by 1 base; junction bases not matched to a gene: 4. Looked up from germline, CDR1 is SGHAT and CDR2 is FQNNGV. The CDR3 nucleotides are TGTGCCAGCAGCTTCCTCGGGGGGGTCCAAGAGACCCAGTACTTC. It codes for CASSFLGGVQETQYF.

In regard to this clonotype: A much larger clone is a single base away; this may be a read error. J is TRBJ1-5 and V is TRBV24-1; 7 bases are shared with TRBD1. The CDR3 length is 12 residues. Germline V CDR1 and CDR2: KGHDR, SFDVKD. The DNA for the CDR3 is TGTGCCACTCAAGGGGGCAATCAGCCCCAGCGTTTT. The encoded protein is CATQGGNQPQRF.

This chain uses TRBV6-5 with TRBJ2-5; 8 bases match TRBD2. This CDR3 contains 15 residues. Looked up from germline, CDR1 is MNHEY and CDR2 is SVGAGI. After removal of 4 bases from V and 2 bases from J, the junction contained 6 bases not matched to a gene. CDR3 residues: CASSLHTGGQETQYF. In nucleotides, the CDR3 is TGTGCCAGCAGTTTGCACACGGGAGGGCAAGAGACCCAGTACTTC.

Many counts were recorded for this clonotype. The chain carries TRBV11-2 and TRBJ2-7; tentatively, D is TRBD2 (6 bases). Germline assignment: CDR1 SGHAT and CDR2 FQNNGV. Between the trimmed V and J ends, which lost 1 base and 1 base, there was a span of 8 bases. CDR3 size: 14 residues. The CDR3 nucleotides are TGTGCCAGCAGCTTAGCTCGGGAGTCCTACGAGCAGTACTTC. It translates to CASSLARESYEQYF.

This chain uses TRBV9 with TRBJ1-1; 7 bases map to TRBD1. Germline V lookup: CDR1 SGDLS, CDR2 YYNGEE. This CDR3 has 15 residues. J lost 3 bases, V lost 0 bases, and 5 bases had no gene match. As DNA, the CDR3 is TGTGCCAGCAGCGTAGGGGCAGGGGGGTACACTGAAGCTTTCTTT. This encodes CASSVGAGGYTEAFF.

Many counts were recorded for this clonotype. This chain links TRBV11-1 with TRBJ2-7; D gene ambiguous. Trimming removed 2 bases at V and 3 bases at J, with 11 bases between. CDR3 size: 14 residues. Germline V lookup: CDR1 SGHAT, CDR2 FQDESV (reference sequence). CDR3 nucleotides: TGTGCCAGCAGCTTAAACGAAGACGTCTACGAGCAGTACTTC. Its protein is CASSLNEDVYEQYF.

About this clonotype: A much larger clone differs by one base, so this may be a read error. CDR3 in DNA: TGCAGTGCTCGAGTACTGGACAGGGGAGTGGAGCATGGCAACACCTTC. Its protein product is CSARVLDRGVEHGNTF. The rearrangement joins TRBV20-1 to TRBJ1-2; 9 bases map to TRBD1. The CDR3 extends over 16 amino acids. Germline V gene data show CDR1 as DFQATT and CDR2 as SNEGSKA (reference sequence).

This clonotype was found many times. The junction departs from germline at one end; a sequencing error may be responsible. The CDR3 reads CASSSDIFSLSGNSIYF. The CDR3 DNA reads as TGTGCCAGCAGTTCGGACATCTTTTCGCTCTCTGGAAACTCCATATATTTT. The chain joins TRBV12-3 or TRBV12-4 to TRBJ1-3, with a possible D match to TRBD1 (5 bases). This CDR3 is 17 amino acids long.

The chain has TRBV5-1 and TRBJ2-7, with a tentative D call TRBD1 (6 bases). Looked up from germline, CDR1 is SGHRS and CDR2 is YFSETQ. V was pared by 3 bases and J by 0 bases, with 13 bases between. This CDR3 contains 15 residues. This chain's CDR3 is CASSYRDGGSYEQYF. CDR3 sequence (DNA): TGCGCCAGCAGCTACAGGGATGGGGGCTCCTACGAGCAGTACTTC.

This clonotype has just a few counts. The chain links TRBV7-2 to TRBJ1-6; D call uncertain. This CDR3 has 15 residues. V was shortened by 5 bases and J by 8 bases, with 16 bases between the two germline ends. Germline CDR1 SGHTA, CDR2 FQGNSA. The CDR3 coding sequence is TGTGCCAGCAGCCCCGTTGGGTGGATAGATTCACCCCTCCACTTT. It encodes CASSPVGWIDSPLHF.

V gene TRBV28 combines with J gene TRBJ2-3; 9 bases fit TRBD1. CDR3 length: 16 amino acids. Germline V gene sequence: CDR1 MDHEN, CDR2 SYDVKM. V trimming: 2 bases; J trimming: 6 bases; junction bases outside the gene matches: 9. The CDR3 spells CASSLADRGRPDTQYF. In DNA form, the CDR3 reads TGTGCCAGCAGTTTAGCGGACAGGGGTCGGCCGGATACGCAGTATTTT.

Notes on this clonotype: A read error is possible here, since a much larger clone lies one base away. This chain's CDR3 is CASSVAGGTGELFF. CDR3 nucleotide sequence: TGTGCCAGCAGCGTAGCGGGAGGTACCGGGGAGCTGTTTTTT. The genes are TRBV9 and TRBJ2-2, with 7 positions matching TRBD2. Germline CDR1 SGDLS, CDR2 YYNGEE. Trimming removed 0 bases from V and 5 bases from J; junction bases left unmatched: 1. The CDR3 has 14 amino acids. The variable domain in full, completed from reference TRBV9 and TRBJ2-2, reads DSGVTQTPKHLITATGQRVTLRCSPRSGDLSVYWYQQSLDQGLQFLIQYYNGEERAKGNILERFSAQQFPDLHSELNLSSLELGDSALYFCASSVAGGTGELFFGEGSRLTVL.

The V and J genes are TRBV5-1 and TRBJ2-2; no clear D. Trimming stripped 7 bases from V and 1 base from J, with 11 bases between. Germline assignment: CDR1 SGHRS and CDR2 YFSETQ. There are 14 residues in the CDR3. CDR3 coding DNA: TGCGCCAGCGGGGAAGACGGGAACACCGGGGAGCTGTTTTTT. Its translation is CASGEDGNTGELFF.

This rearrangement joins TRBV29-1 to TRBJ2-2; TRBD1 aligns across 8 bases. The CDR3 spans 13 residues. Germline lookup yields CDR1 SQVTM and CDR2 ANQGSEA. The V and J ends lost 6 bases and 5 bases, in that order; junction bases with no gene match: 5. CDR3 DNA sequence: TGCAGCGTCGAGCAGGGGGCGACCGGGGAGCTGTTTTTT. It codes for CSVEQGATGELFF.

This chain connects TRBV7-9 to TRBJ1-1; TRBD1 matches 7 bases. Trimming at V came to 5 bases and at J to 1 base, leaving 7 bases not matched to a gene. Germline V CDR1 and CDR2: SEHNR, FQNEAQ (reference sequence). This CDR3 has 15 residues. This CDR3 reads CASSPKGAPNTEAFF. The CDR3 coding sequence is TGTGCCAGCAGCCCGAAGGGGGCCCCGAACACTGAAGCTTTCTTT.

This clonotype was counted between two and nine times. The V gene is TRBV3-1, the J gene TRBJ1-1; D call uncertain. The CDR3 length is 15 residues. Trimming cost V 0 bases and J 4 bases, with 12 bases left between them. Looked up from germline, CDR1 is LGHDT and CDR2 is YNNKEL (reference sequence). This CDR3 reads CASSQDLAVLTEAFF. CDR3 nucleotide sequence: TGTGCCAGCAGCCAAGATCTTGCGGTTCTCACTGAAGCTTTCTTT.

The chain employs TRBV5-5 and TRBJ1-2; no definite D call. The CDR3 sequence is 14 residues long. Deletions cut 5 bases from V and 1 base from J, with 12 bases between. The germline CDR1 and CDR2 sequences are SGHKS and YYEKEE (reference sequence). The CDR3 DNA reads as TGTGCCAGCAGGCGTCCGGGCGGTAACTATGGCTACACCTTC. It specifies CASRRPGGNYGYTF.

In its sample, this clonotype was seen many times. The chain joins TRBV7-2 to TRBJ2-7, with TRBD2 as a possible D gene (6 bases). Trimming pared 2 bases from V and 0 bases from J, leaving 11 bases between. This CDR3 region has 15 residues. Germline CDR1 SGHTA, CDR2 FQGNSA. As DNA, the CDR3 is TGTGCCAGCAGCTTATTAGTGGGGGGCTCCTACGAGCAGTACTTC. Amino acid sequence: CASSLLVGGSYEQYF.

The J gene is TRBJ1-5, the V gene TRBV3-1, with unresolved D. Trimming left V 2 bases short and J 0 bases short, with 14 bases between. The CDR3 consists of 17 residues. Germline values: CDR1 LGHDT, CDR2 YNNKEL (reference sequence). CDR3 bases: TGTGCCAGCAGCCAAACGTTGGACGGCTATAGCAATCAGCCCCAGCATTTT. Its translation is CASSQTLDGYSNQPQHF.

This clonotype was counted a few times. This CDR3 reads CASSWGNWGNQPQHF. Here the CDR3 DNA reads TGTGCCAGCAGTTGGGGGAATTGGGGCAATCAGCCCCAGCATTTT. This chain joins TRBV6-5 and TRBJ1-5; the D gene is possibly TRBD1 (5 bases). This CDR3 contains 15 residues. CDR1 MNHEY and CDR2 SVGAGI come from the germline V gene. V was shortened by 4 bases and J by 2 bases, with 12 bases between the two germline ends.